Presented here are 15 T cell receptor beta chains from one specimen sequenced in a study of cytomegalovirus exposure and HLA in healthy donors (dated by TCRdb to 2017 to 2019). Libraries were constructed by the immunoSEQ multiplex PCR assay. A mixture of 60 forward primers for TCR Vbeta segments and 13 reverse primers for TCR Jbeta segments was used in the multiplex PCR. TCRdb mirrors the immuneACCESS table, restricted to in-frame sequences. Some clones are absent from its copies; in checked studies, under half trace to an unresolved V gene, and the reason for the others is unknown. This sample is represented by roughly 160,000 clones; approximately 81% of them were singletons. 1% of the sample lies in the top ten. Sequenced material: PBMCs. Source of these receptors: a boy aged 2 to 10 in good health and CMV-seronegative.

This clone was recorded once. The V gene is TRBV27, the J gene TRBJ2-1; 8 nucleotides match TRBD2. CDR3 length: 15 amino acids. V trimming: 6 bases; J trimming: 0 bases; junction bases outside the gene matches: 4. Germline CDR1 MNHEY, CDR2 SMNVEV (reference sequence). CDR3 bases: TGTGCCAGCAGGTTTAGCGGGGCCTCCTACAATGAGCAGTTCTTC. Amino acids: CASRFSGASYNEQFF.

V gene TRBV11-3 combines with J gene TRBJ1-3, with a possible D match to TRBD1 (6 bases). Germline-derived CDR1 and CDR2 are SGHNT and YENEEA. The V end lost 5 bases, the J end lost 4 bases, and 9 bases lay between the germline ends. The CDR3 length is 13 residues. CDR3 coding DNA: TGTGCCAGCAGCGAAACAGGGGGAAACACCATATATTTT. Translation: CASSETGGNTIYF. Full variable domain (missing parts from reference TRBV11-3 and TRBJ1-3): EAGVVQSPRYKIIEKKQPVAFWCNPISGHNTLYWYLQNLGQGPELLIRYENEEAVDDSQLPKDRFSAERLKGVDSTLKIQPAELGDSAVYLCASSETGGNTIYFGEGSWLTVV.

Regarding this clone: This sample also contains other DNA sequences that code for the same CDR3. This chain uses TRBV4-1 with TRBJ1-5; a possible D gene is TRBD1 (6 bases). Trimming cost V 3 bases and J 1 base, with 10 bases left between them. The CDR3 is 15 residues long. The germline V gene encodes CDR1 MGHRA and CDR2 YSYEKL. For the CDR3, the DNA is TGCGCCAGCAGCCAGTCCACAGGGAGCAATCAGCCCCAGCATTTT. Protein sequence: CASSQSTGSNQPQHF.

The V call is TRBV10-1, the J call TRBJ2-5, with D unresolved. This CDR3 is built from 14 residues. Looked up from germline, CDR1 is WNHNN and CDR2 is SYGVQD (reference sequence). The V end lost 7 bases, the J end lost 5 bases, and 17 bases lay between the germline ends. The CDR3 coding sequence is TGCGCCAGCATCCGACTTTCCCCCCGGGAGACCCAGTACTTC. It yields the protein CASIRLSPRETQYF.

The chain employs TRBV5-1 and TRBJ1-2; TRBD1 aligns across 7 bases. The CDR3 has 14 residues. The germline gives CDR1 SGHRS, CDR2 YFSETQ. The V segment lost 4 bases and the J segment 4 bases; nucleotides outside the gene matches: 7. As DNA, the CDR3 is TGCGCCAGCAGCCCGGGACAGCCGGTCTATGGCTACACCTTC. This codes for CASSPGQPVYGYTF.

This chain joins TRBV6-1 and TRBJ2-1; 8 positions agree with TRBD2. Trimming removed 5 bases from V and 4 bases from J; junction bases left unmatched: 7. The CDR3 is 15 residues long. Germline CDR1 is MNHNS and CDR2 is SASEGT. The CDR3 sequence: CASSSGRASYNEQFF. As DNA, the CDR3 is TGTGCCAGCAGTTCCGGGAGGGCCTCTTACAATGAGCAGTTCTTC.

The genes are TRBV7-6 and TRBJ2-7; D may be TRBD2 (6 bases). This CDR3 is built from 14 residues. Germline CDR1 reads SGHVS; CDR2 reads FNYEAQ. V was shortened by 5 bases and J by 4 bases, with 15 bases between the two germline ends. In nucleotides, the CDR3 is TGTGCCAGCAGCAATAGCGGTCAAGGGTACGAGCAGTACTTC. This sequence encodes CASSNSGQGYEQYF. The variable domain in full, completed from reference TRBV7-6 and TRBJ2-7, reads GAGVSQSPRYKVTKRGQDVALRCDPISGHVSLYWYRQALGQGPEFLTYFNYEAQQDKSGLPNDRFSAERPEGSISTLTIQRTEQRDSAMYRCASSNSGQGYEQYFGPGTRLTVT.

Only a few counts were recorded for this clone. CDR3 sequence: CASSLASAPDTQYF. The DNA for the CDR3 is TGCGCCAGCAGCTTAGCTAGCGCCCCAGATACGCAGTATTTT. The chain has TRBV5-1 and TRBJ2-3; tentatively, D is TRBD2 (6 bases). The CDR3 covers 14 residues. Germline lookup yields CDR1 SGHRS and CDR2 YFSETQ. Trimming left V 2 bases short and J 4 bases short, with 11 bases between.

The chain joins TRBV28 to TRBJ2-3; 8 bases map to TRBD2. V was pared by 2 bases and J by 4 bases, with 2 bases of the junction left unmatched. This CDR3 has 14 residues. CDR1 and CDR2 (germline): MDHEN, SYDVKM. The CDR3: CASSLTGGADTQYF. The DNA for the CDR3 is TGTGCCAGCAGTTTAACGGGGGGGGCAGATACGCAGTATTTT.

Remarks on this clone: This same CDR3 is encoded by further DNA sequences in the sample. V usage is TRBV7-9 and J usage is TRBJ2-7, with a possible D match to TRBD1 (7 bases). The V end lost 5 bases, the J end lost 2 bases, and 10 bases lay between the germline ends. Germline V gene sequence: CDR1 SEHNR, CDR2 FQNEAQ (reference sequence). CDR3 size: 13 residues. The CDR3 sequence: CASSPRGAYEQYF. The CDR3 DNA sequence: TGTGCCAGCAGCCCCAGGGGGGCCTACGAGCAGTACTTC.

The genes are TRBV5-6 and TRBJ1-2, with TRBD1 as a possible D gene (6 bases). Trimming took off 0 bases at V and 7 bases at J, with 16 bases between the two ends. This CDR3 is 15 amino acids long. Germline CDR1 is SGHDT and CDR2 is YYEEEE. CDR3 loop: CASSLGTGSRSGYTF. For the CDR3, the DNA is TGTGCCAGCAGCTTGGGAACAGGGTCCCGAAGTGGCTACACCTTC.

In its sample, this clone was seen a few times. The chain joins TRBV15 to TRBJ2-3; D not resolved. The CDR3 runs 13 residues. V was trimmed by 0 bases and J by 6 bases, leaving 7 bases between them. CDR1 and CDR2 from the germline V gene are LNHNV and YYDKDF (reference sequence). The chain's CDR3 is CATSRDSWDTQYF. The CDR3 DNA reads TGTGCCACCAGCAGAGATAGTTGGGATACGCAGTATTTT.

The chain joins TRBV6-1 to TRBJ2-1; TRBD1 agrees at 8 bases. Germline CDR1 reads MNHNS; CDR2 reads SASEGT. The V gene end was trimmed by 5 bases and the J gene end by 10 bases; junction bases not matched to a gene: 13. This CDR3 is 15 amino acids long. The CDR3 nucleotides are TGTGCCAGCAGTCATACCGGGACAGGCGTTCGGGAGCAGTTCTTC. Translation: CASSHTGTGVREQFF.

This chain joins TRBV29-1 and TRBJ1-4; 8 nucleotides align to TRBD1. CDR3 size: 13 residues. Germline V gene lookup returns CDR1 SQVTM and CDR2 ANQGSEA. Here the CDR3 reads CSVGGQANEKLFF. In DNA, the CDR3 is TGCAGTGTCGGGGGACAGGCTAATGAAAAACTGTTTTTT.

This clone has more than one count but fewer than ten. This sequence joins TRBV7-2 and TRBJ2-2, with 12 bases identical to TRBD2. Germline V gene sequence: CDR1 SGHTA, CDR2 FQGNSA. V shed 2 bases, J shed 5 bases, and the junction held 0 bases outside the gene matches. The CDR3 consists of 15 residues. The CDR3 loop reads CASSLLAGGTGELFF. CDR3 coding DNA: TGTGCCAGCAGCTTACTAGCGGGGGGGACCGGGGAGCTGTTTTTT.